This T cell receptor (beta chain) was captured in a study of T cell responses to AZD1222 COVID-19 vaccine. Study conclusions and caveats: Only a handful of AZD1222 recipients tested seropositive at baseline. Donors were chiefly white British, with a greater number of females, and clonal diversity was perhaps underestimated. Along spike, vaccine-associated CD4 TCRs were found throughout, with dominance at 160-218 and 743-854. Nearly half of the spike-specific TCRs reportedly recognize variant regions that carry no mutations.

Data came from immunoSEQ multiplex PCR; TCRdb stores just in-frame clones and leaves some out. This table has about 97,000 clones, roughly 84% appearing once. On this clone itself: Its target is unknown.

The source was peripheral blood, collected on day 0 of AZD1222 vaccination. This clonotype originated in an adult in good health.

As DNA, the CDR3 is TGCGCCAGCAGTAGCGGGGGGCAAGAGACCCAGTACTTC. Protein product: CASSSGGQETQYF. The chain uses TRBV5-1 and TRBJ2-5; 10 nucleotides align to TRBD2. CDR1 and CDR2 from the germline V gene are SGHRS and YFSETQ. V shed 5 bases, J shed 2 bases, and the junction held 0 bases outside the gene matches. The CDR3 loop spans 13 amino acids.